These 23 T cell receptor beta chains share one sample of origin, sequenced in a study of T cells after yellow fever vaccination. TCRdb ran MiXCR on the 5' RACE reads and lists one entry per CDR3 protein. The sample contains 200,000 to 300,000 distinct CDR3 sequences, over 10% of which appear only once. Sequenced material: CD4+ T cells sorted from PBMCs, taken 45 days after the yellow fever booster vaccination. Source of these receptors: a man younger than 40 who received the YFV17D yellow fever vaccine.

This clonotype was detected only a few times. The CDR3 bases are TGTGCCAGCAGCTTGGCGGGGGGGTACACTGAAGCTTTCTTT. Its protein is CASSLAGGYTEAFF. The gene calls are TRBV7-6 and TRBJ1-1, with D perhaps TRBD1 (5 bases). The CDR3 spans 14 residues. V was cut by 3 bases and J by 3 bases, with 11 bases left in between. Germline V lookup: CDR1 SGHVS, CDR2 FNYEAQ.

This clonotype occurred a few times. The chain couples TRBV29-1 to TRBJ2-7; 7 bases align to TRBD2. The CDR3 contains 13 residues. Germline V gene sequence: CDR1 SQVTM, CDR2 ANQGSEA. The junction had 9 bases not matched to a gene; V was cut back by 6 bases and J by 4 bases. This CDR3 reads CSVTGTTPYEQYF. The CDR3 region has the DNA TGCAGCGTGACCGGGACTACCCCTTACGAGCAGTACTTC.

The chain uses TRBV10-3 and TRBJ2-5; TRBD1 matches 9 bases. The CDR3 consists of 15 residues. Germline assignment: CDR1 ENHRY and CDR2 SYGVKD. Germline trimming cut 0 bases from V and 1 base from J; bases unmatched to any gene: 0. Here the CDR3 reads CAISESGQGQETQYF. CDR3 nucleotides: TGTGCCATCAGTGAGTCGGGACAGGGCCAAGAGACCCAGTACTTC.

This CDR3 reads CASSLYWSGELFF. The CDR3 DNA reads as TGTGCCAGCAGCTTGTACTGGTCCGGGGAGCTGTTTTTT. This chain joins TRBV5-5 and TRBJ2-2; D is unresolved. Germline V gene data show CDR1 as SGHKS and CDR2 as YYEKEE (reference sequence). The V end lost 1 base, the J end lost 6 bases, and 7 bases lay between the germline ends. The CDR3 has 13 amino acids.

The chain has TRBV11-2 and TRBJ2-7; 8 positions agree with TRBD1. The CDR3 sequence is 14 residues long. Germline V gene sequence: CDR1 SGHAT, CDR2 FQNNGV. V lost 6 bases, J lost 2 bases, and 6 bases stayed unmatched. DNA for the CDR3: TGTGCCAGCAGTCGACAGGGGATCACCTACGAGCAGTACTTC. Its translation is CASSRQGITYEQYF. Together with reference TRBV11-2 and TRBJ2-7, the CDR3 gives the full variable domain: EAGVAQSPRYKIIEKRQSVAFWCNPISGHATLYWYQQILGQGPKLLIQFQNNGVVDDSQLPKDRFSAERLKGVDSTLKIQPAKLEDSAVYLCASSRQGITYEQYFGPGTRLTVT.

This clonotype was counted between two and nine times. The genes are TRBV29-1 and TRBJ1-4; TRBD1 might be the D (6 bases). V was trimmed by 6 bases and J by 1 base, leaving 9 bases between them. Germline values: CDR1 SQVTM, CDR2 ANQGSEA. CDR3 length equals 13 residues. The CDR3: CSVGQITNEKLFF. In nucleotides, the CDR3 is TGCAGCGTAGGACAGATAACTAATGAAAAACTGTTTTTT.

This clonotype turned up a few times. The chain is built from TRBV12-3 or TRBV12-4 and TRBJ2-5; D is undetermined. Trimming took 4 bases from V and 5 from J, leaving 5 bases between them. There are 11 residues in the CDR3. CDR3 protein: CASSWRETQYF. The CDR3 DNA is TGTGCCAGCAGTTGGCGGGAGACCCAGTACTTC.

This clonotype was seen only a few times. V usage is TRBV10-3 and J usage is TRBJ2-5, with unresolved D. Trimming took 11 bases from V and 3 from J, leaving 16 bases between them. The CDR3 spans 13 residues. Germline loops: CDR1 ENHRY, CDR2 SYGVKD. The CDR3 DNA follows: TGTGCCGCCTCTAAGGGCCGAGAAGAGACCCAGTACTTC. Translating gives CAASKGREETQYF.

The rearrangement joins TRBV5-1 to TRBJ2-5, with TRBD1 as a possible D gene (6 bases). V lost 4 bases and J lost 5, with 15 bases in between. The CDR3 extends over 14 amino acids. The germline gives CDR1 SGHRS, CDR2 YFSETQ. This CDR3 reads CASSRQDRGETQYF. Written as DNA, the CDR3 is TGCGCCAGCAGCCGACAGGACCGCGGGGAGACCCAGTACTTC.

This chain links TRBV24-1 with TRBJ2-2; 12 bases map to TRBD1. CDR3 length: 19 amino acids. The V gene's germline CDR1 is KGHDR and CDR2 SFDVKD. After removal of 7 bases from V and 5 bases from J, the junction contained 16 bases not matched to a gene. CDR3 protein: CATSKPGQGASRFTGELFF. CDR3 bases: TGTGCCACCAGCAAACCGGGACAGGGGGCAAGCCGGTTTACCGGGGAGCTGTTTTTT.

This clonotype showed up just a few times. The V gene is TRBV11-3, the J gene TRBJ2-7, with a weak D call TRBD2 (6 bases). CDR3 length: 17 amino acids. Per germline, CDR1 SGHNT and CDR2 YENEEA. V gave up 3 bases and J gave up 0 bases, with 18 bases separating them. Here the CDR3 DNA reads TGTGCCAGCAGCTTTCGAGACACGGGGGTGGTCTCCTACGAGCAGTACTTC. As protein: CASSFRDTGVVSYEQYF.

The chain combines TRBV7-2 with TRBJ1-1; D call uncertain. The CDR3 runs to 13 residues. V was trimmed by 8 bases and J by 1 base, leaving 11 bases between them. Germline CDR1 and CDR2: SGHTA and FQGNSA. The CDR3 loop reads CASSYSANTEAFF. CDR3 coding DNA: TGTGCCAGCTCCTATAGTGCGAACACTGAAGCTTTCTTT.

This clonotype was seen a handful of times. The chain is built from TRBV20-1 and TRBJ2-7, with 9 bases aligning to TRBD2. V lost 0 bases and J lost 5; bases outside the gene matches: 8. Germline CDR1 DFQATT, CDR2 SNEGSKA (reference sequence). CDR3 size: 15 residues. The CDR3 region is CSARDATSGFHEQYF. The CDR3 DNA reads as TGCAGTGCTAGAGATGCAACTAGCGGGTTCCACGAGCAGTACTTC.

The chain combines TRBV9 with TRBJ2-3; 7 nucleotides align to TRBD2. The CDR3 runs 16 residues. CDR1 is SGDLS and CDR2 is YYNGEE in the germline V gene. V trimming: 0 bases; J trimming: 2 bases; junction bases outside the gene matches: 6. The CDR3 spells CASSVGLAVHTDTQYF. The CDR3 DNA is TGTGCCAGCAGCGTAGGGCTAGCGGTACACACAGATACGCAGTATTTT. The entire variable domain, with the rest obtained from reference TRBV9 and TRBJ2-3, is as follows: DSGVTQTPKHLITATGQRVTLRCSPRSGDLSVYWYQQSLDQGLQFLIQYYNGEERAKGNILERFSAQQFPDLHSELNLSSLELGDSALYFCASSVGLAVHTDTQYFGPGTRLTVL.

This clonotype appeared a few times. V usage is TRBV11-2 and J usage is TRBJ1-6; 10 bases align to TRBD1. Per germline, CDR1 SGHAT and CDR2 FQNNGV. This CDR3 has 14 amino acids. Losses at the gene ends were 5 bases for V and 9 bases for J; bases not matched to a gene: 4. The CDR3 region has the DNA TGTGCCAGCAGCCTTGACAGGGGGCTTTCACCCCTCCACTTT. This sequence encodes CASSLDRGLSPLHF.

V is TRBV3-1 and J is TRBJ2-1; D gene ambiguous. V lost 0 bases, J lost 10 bases, and 7 bases lay in between. CDR1 and CDR2 from the germline V gene are LGHDT and YNNKEL (reference sequence). The CDR3 contains 12 residues. The CDR3 protein is CASSQDVREQFF. The CDR3 region has the DNA TGTGCCAGCAGCCAAGATGTGCGCGAGCAGTTCTTC.

This clonotype occurred a few times. The V gene is TRBV28, the J gene TRBJ2-2; unclear D gene. Germline V gene lookup returns CDR1 MDHEN and CDR2 SYDVKM. This CDR3 has 13 amino acids. Between the trimmed V and J ends, which lost 3 bases and 6 bases, there was a span of 8 bases. The CDR3 DNA follows: TGTGCCAGCAGTTTTAGTCGGGCCGGGGAGCTGTTTTTT. It yields the protein CASSFSRAGELFF.

This clonotype was picked up a small number of times. This chain links TRBV10-3 with TRBJ2-3; 10 bases are shared with TRBD2. V dropped 5 bases and J dropped 2; count of bases not matched to a gene: 4. This CDR3 spans 15 amino acids. Germline lookup yields CDR1 ENHRY and CDR2 SYGVKD. The DNA of the CDR3 is TGTGCCATCAGTAGCGGGAGGGCCAACACAGATACGCAGTATTTT. Translated, it gives CAISSGRANTDTQYF.

This rearrangement joins TRBV12-5 to TRBJ1-6; 7 bases align to TRBD1. J gave up 3 bases and V 5 bases, and 4 bases lay outside the gene matches. This CDR3 is 15 amino acids long. Looked up from germline, CDR1 is LGHNT and CDR2 is FRNRAP. CDR3 sequence reads: CASGTGQVYNSPLHF. CDR3 nucleotides: TGTGCTAGTGGTACCGGACAGGTCTATAATTCACCCCTCCACTTT. Drawing the rest from reference TRBV12-5 and TRBJ1-6, the complete variable domain is DARVTQTPRHKVTEMGQEVTMRCQPILGHNTVFWYRQTMMQGLELLAYFRNRAPLDDSGMPKDRFSAEMPDATLATLKIQPSEPRDSAVYFCASGTGQVYNSPLHFGNGTRLTVT.

The chain joins TRBV25-1 to TRBJ2-7, with 8 bases lining up with TRBD2. CDR1 and CDR2 (germline): MGHDK, SYGVNS. CDR3 length equals 16 residues. Trimming at V came to 3 bases and at J to 7 bases, leaving 14 bases not matched to a gene. Written as DNA, the CDR3 is TGTGCCAGCAGTGAGGAGGCGGCGGGAGGTCGGGGGGAGCAGTACTTC. Its protein product is CASSEEAAGGRGEQYF.

This clonotype was seen a handful of times. The chain carries TRBV6-2 or TRBV6-3 and TRBJ2-1; weak D call: TRBD1 (6 bases). The V gene lost 6 bases and the J gene lost 7 bases, with 19 bases spanning the gap. The V gene's germline CDR1 is MNHEY and CDR2 SVGEGT. The CDR3 covers 15 residues. CDR3 in DNA: TGTGCCAGCAGCCTGCTAGAGGGGGATGGGAATGAGCAGTTCTTC. Its translation: CASSLLEGDGNEQFF.

The chain uses TRBV20-1 and TRBJ2-1; 8 bases are shared with TRBD2. Germline CDR1 is DFQATT and CDR2 is SNEGSKA (reference sequence). With 3 bases clipped from V and 0 bases from J, the junction kept 7 bases outside the gene matches. The CDR3 spans 16 residues. CDR3: CSARLPTSGSYNEQFF. In nucleotides, the CDR3 is TGCAGTGCTAGGTTACCCACTAGCGGCTCCTACAATGAGCAGTTCTTC.

This clonotype was counted only a few times. V and J are TRBV7-6 and TRBJ2-4, with 9 bases fitting TRBD1. In germline, CDR1 is SGHVS, CDR2 FNYEAQ. J lost 8 bases, V lost 5 bases, and 13 bases had no gene match. The CDR3 loop spans 16 amino acids. The CDR3 loop is CASSPLTGQGKDIQYF. The CDR3 DNA reads TGTGCCAGCAGCCCGCTAACGGGACAGGGAAAGGACATTCAGTACTTC.